These 20 T cell receptor beta chains share one sample of origin, sequenced in a study of T cells in Graves' hyperthyroidism and ophthalmopathy (dated by TCRdb to between 2018 and 2021). The library was obtained by multiplex PCR. TCRdb lists the instrument as Illumina HiSeq 2000. The TCR beta CDR3 regions were amplified from the RNA transcripts. A first-round RT-PCR of the TCR CDR3 used the HTBI primer set with the Qiagen OneStep RT-PCR kit. TCRdb ran its own pipeline on the public reads, namely fastp trimming at Q25 and MiXCR clone calling, and kept in-frame beta chains. Rows are combined by CDR3 protein, so each entry shows the most common genes and DNA. The sample table lists more than 300,000 distinct CDR3 sequences, approximately 15% of them with a count of one. The ten most abundant clones make up roughly 11% of the sample. Sequenced sample: blood. The receptors come from a woman aged 55 to 70 with Graves' hyperthyroidism.

This clonotype was observed many times. The chain has TRBV6-1 and TRBJ1-6, with D possibly TRBD1 on 6 matching bases. Germline V gene sequence: CDR1 MNHNS, CDR2 SASEGT. The CDR3 spans 16 residues. V was shortened by 8 bases and J by 10 bases, with 24 bases between the two germline ends. The CDR3 loop reads CASRQNWGRTGSPLHF. The CDR3 DNA is TGTGCCAGCCGCCAGAATTGGGGGCGGACGGGGTCACCCCTCCACTTT.

This clonotype was seen a handful of times. V usage is TRBV7-2 and J usage is TRBJ2-5, with TRBD2 matching over 13 bases. The trim removed 5 bases at V and 4 bases at J, leaving 10 bases unmatched. The germline gives CDR1 SGHTA, CDR2 FQGNSA. The length of the CDR3 is 17 residues. The CDR3 nucleotides read TGTGCCAGCAGCCGACTCGGACTAGCGGGAGTAGGAGAGACCCAGTACTTC. Its protein product is CASSRLGLAGVGETQYF. Complete variable domain (other parts from reference TRBV7-2 and TRBJ2-5): GAGVSQSPSNKVTEKGKDVELRCDPISGHTALYWYRQSLGQGLEFLIYFQGNSAPDKSGLPSDRFSAERTGGSVSTLTIQRTQQEDSAVYLCASSRLGLAGVGETQYFGPGTRLLVL.

The chain joins TRBV4-1 to TRBJ2-4, with 8 bases aligning to TRBD2. Trimming removed 6 bases from V and 3 bases from J; junction bases left unmatched: 7. This CDR3 comprises 15 residues. Germline CDR1 reads MGHRA; CDR2 reads YSYEKL. The CDR3 is CASSYSGMGKNIQYF. The CDR3 region has the DNA TGCGCCAGCAGTTATAGCGGGATGGGCAAAAACATTCAGTACTTC.

This clonotype was detected ten times or more. The V gene is TRBV10-1, the J gene TRBJ2-1; 10 nucleotides agree with TRBD1. The J segment lost 7 bases and the V segment lost 6 bases, leaving 9 bases of the junction unmatched. CDR1 is WNHNN and CDR2 is SYGVQD in the germline V gene (reference sequence). The CDR3 is made up of 15 amino acids. CDR3 sequence: CASRGGGTGENEQFF. CDR3 DNA: TGCGCCAGCAGGGGTGGAGGGACAGGGGAAAATGAGCAGTTCTTC.

This clonotype was counted between two and nine times. This chain uses TRBV19 with TRBJ2-2, with 11 bases aligning to TRBD1. Losses at the gene ends were 8 bases for V and 6 bases for J; bases not matched to a gene: 5. The length of the CDR3 is 14 residues. Germline V gene lookup returns CDR1 LNHDA and CDR2 SQIVND (reference sequence). In DNA, the CDR3 is TGTGCCAGTCGACCGGGACAGGGGGCCGGGGAGCTGTTTTTT. This codes for CASRPGQGAGELFF.

This clonotype was counted only a few times. The rearrangement uses TRBV19 and TRBJ1-5, with 9 bases lining up with TRBD1. With 1 base clipped from V and 1 base from J, the junction kept 2 bases outside the gene matches. The CDR3 spans 16 residues. Germline CDR1 and CDR2: LNHDA and SQIVND (reference sequence). In DNA, the CDR3 is TGTGCCAGTAGTATAGTTGGACAGGGGAGCAATCAGCCCCAGCATTTT. This encodes CASSIVGQGSNQPQHF.

The chain recombines TRBV12-3 or TRBV12-4 with TRBJ1-2; D ambiguous. The CDR3 has 14 amino acids. Trimming removed 2 bases from V and 7 bases from J, with 14 bases in between. As DNA, the CDR3 is TGTGCCAGCAGTTTAAGGGCCTGGGAGGGTGGCTACACCTTC. Translated: CASSLRAWEGGYTF.

Of note for this clonotype: The conserved phenylalanine or tryptophan is not found at the CDR3 terminus, so this likely reflects a read error. V usage is TRBV11-2 and J usage is TRBJ2-1; 11 bases line up with TRBD2. This CDR3 is 16 amino acids long. CDR1 and CDR2 (germline): SGHAT, FQNNGV. J gave up 5 bases and V 4 bases, and 7 bases lay outside the gene matches. The CDR3 is CASSYQLAGAHNEQFL. The CDR3 DNA reads TGTGCCAGCAGCTACCAACTAGCGGGAGCCCACAATGAGCAGTTCCTC.

The chain couples TRBV18 to TRBJ1-1; D gene uncertain. Trimming removed 3 bases from V and 4 bases from J, with 12 bases in between. Germline CDR1 KGHSH, CDR2 LQKENI. The CDR3 contains 14 residues. CDR3 protein: CASSPKSDTTEAFF. CDR3 in DNA: TGTGCCAGCTCACCGAAAAGTGACACCACTGAAGCTTTCTTT.

The table lists this clonotype with a few counts. The J gene is TRBJ2-1, the V gene TRBV12-3 or TRBV12-4; 12 nucleotides align to TRBD2. The CDR3 totals 15 residues. Unmatched junction bases numbered 12, after V lost 8 bases and J lost 10 bases. CDR3 sequence (DNA): TGTGCCAGCGGCCCCGGGACTAGCGGGTTATCAGAGCAGTTCTTC. Its translation: CASGPGTSGLSEQFF.

The chain is built from TRBV5-1 and TRBJ2-6; TRBD1 matches 8 bases. CDR1 and CDR2 (germline): SGHRS, YFSETQ. Germline trimming cut 5 bases from V and 4 bases from J; bases unmatched to any gene: 5. This CDR3 comprises 15 residues. CDR3 amino acids: CASSTTGGGANVLTF. In DNA, the CDR3 is TGCGCCAGCAGTACTACAGGGGGAGGGGCCAACGTCCTGACTTTC.

This clonotype was picked up a small number of times. The chain uses TRBV19 and TRBJ2-1, with 15 bases fitting TRBD2. The CDR3 is 16 amino acids. The junction had 7 bases not matched to a gene; V was cut back by 5 bases and J by 8 bases. Germline lookup yields CDR1 LNHDA and CDR2 SQIVND (reference sequence). The CDR3 coding sequence is TGTGCCAGTAGTGCCCGGACTAGCGGGAGGGCCTATGAGCAGTTCTTC. This codes for CASSARTSGRAYEQFF.

The J gene is TRBJ2-3, the V gene TRBV20-1; tentative D call: TRBD2 (6 bases). The CDR3 is 15 residues long. V was cut by 5 bases and J by 0 bases, with 15 bases left in between. CDR1 is DFQATT and CDR2 is SNEGSKA in the germline V gene (reference sequence). CDR3 protein: CSAPDSGPSTDTQYF. In DNA form, the CDR3 reads TGCAGTGCTCCTGATAGCGGCCCTAGCACAGATACGCAGTATTTT.

As for this clonotype: No conserved phenylalanine or tryptophan is present at the end of the CDR3, so a read error is the likely explanation. J is TRBJ2-2 and V is TRBV2; D may match TRBD1 or TRBD2 (5 bases each). The germline CDR1 and CDR2 sequences are SNHLY and FYNNEI. There are 15 residues in the CDR3. CDR3 bases: TGTGCCAGCAGTGTCCAGAGGGGACCCACCGGAGAGCTGTTTCTT. Residues: CASSVQRGPTGELFL.

This clonotype was seen once. It may be a read error: a sequence one base away is much more abundant. Here the CDR3 DNA reads TGCAGTGCTAGTATTCGTTGGGGAGGCGAGCAGTACTTC. This codes for CSASIRWGGEQYF. The chain is built from TRBV20-1 and TRBJ2-7; D possibly corresponds to TRBD2 (6 bases). This CDR3 has 13 amino acids. Per the germline V gene, CDR1 is DFQATT and CDR2 is SNEGSKA (reference sequence). The V and J ends lost 3 bases and 6 bases respectively, with 15 bases between them.

At least ten counts were recorded for this clonotype. The V and J genes are TRBV28 and TRBJ2-7, with 7 bases fitting TRBD2. Germline lookup yields CDR1 MDHEN and CDR2 SYDVKM. The CDR3 runs 15 residues. Trimming took 6 bases from V and 4 from J; bases not matched to a gene: 12. The CDR3 here is CASSSPSGGGYEQYF. As DNA, the CDR3 is TGTGCCAGCAGCTCTCCTAGCGGAGGAGGGTACGAGCAGTACTTC.

This clonotype showed up just a few times. CDR3: CASSYDRTGVGETQYF. The DNA of the CDR3 is TGTGCCAGCAGTTACGATCGGACAGGGGTCGGAGAGACCCAGTACTTC. The J gene is TRBJ2-5, the V gene TRBV6-5, with 9 positions matching TRBD1. CDR1 MNHEY and CDR2 SVGAGI come from the germline V gene. The CDR3 runs 16 residues. The J segment lost 4 bases and the V segment lost 2 bases, leaving 8 bases of the junction unmatched.

This clonotype was picked up many times. The J gene is TRBJ2-3, the V gene TRBV3-1, with D possibly TRBD1 on 6 matching bases. The CDR3 is 18 residues long. Trimming took 1 base from V and 1 from J, leaving 18 bases between them. CDR1 and CDR2 from the germline V gene are LGHDT and YNNKEL (reference sequence). The CDR3 region is CASSQAGVADRGTDTQYF. The CDR3 bases are TGTGCCAGCAGCCAAGCAGGGGTGGCAGACCGGGGCACAGATACGCAGTATTTT.

This clonotype was recorded at least ten times. V usage is TRBV5-1 and J usage is TRBJ1-1; TRBD1 might be the D (5 bases). This CDR3 has 15 residues. Germline loops: CDR1 SGHRS, CDR2 YFSETQ. The V end lost 4 bases, the J end lost 1 base, and 14 bases lay between the germline ends. In DNA, the CDR3 is TGCGCCAGCAGCGATAGGACCGGGGGGAACACTGAAGCTTTCTTT. It encodes CASSDRTGGNTEAFF.

This clonotype was counted many times. The chain links TRBV27 to TRBJ2-1; 7 bases are shared with TRBD2. The trim removed 4 bases at V and 8 bases at J, leaving 14 bases unmatched. Germline lookup yields CDR1 MNHEY and CDR2 SMNVEV (reference sequence). CDR3 length: 16 residues. The CDR3 reads CASSSVVGGPGDEQFF. CDR3 sequence (DNA): TGTGCCAGCAGTTCGGTGGTGGGAGGGCCGGGAGATGAGCAGTTCTTC.